A selection of T cell receptor beta chains follows, all from one sample in a study of blood T cell repertoires in COVID-19. Sequencing was performed with immunoSEQ multiplex PCR; in TCRdb, only in-frame clones are kept and a portion is missing. The sample has about 140,000 clones, 78% seen once. The sequenced material came from PBMCs or T cells enriched from blood (not recorded which). These receptors all come from a woman in her fifties or sixties who had recovered from COVID-19. The CDR3 runs from the conserved cysteine through the conserved F or W. The order of the fields is CDR3 protein, CDR3 DNA, J gene, D gene, V gene, clone size. The D gene is left open where the match is weak. Some rows have no size entry. The others give once, few or many, or a class for an expanded clone.

CDR3aa: CASSKDRANTEAFF
CDR3nt: TGCGCCAGCAGCAAGGACAGGGCGAACACTGAAGCTTTCTTT
j_gene: TRBJ1-1
d_gene: TRBD1
v_gene: TRBV5-1
abundance: NA

CDR3aa: CASSPGTGDQPQHF
CDR3nt: TGTGCCAGCTCACCGGGGACAGGGGATCAGCCCCAGCATTTT
j_gene: TRBJ1-5
d_gene: TRBD1
v_gene: TRBV18
abundance: NA

CDR3aa: CATSDQLAGAYNEQFF
CDR3nt: TGTGCCACCAGTGATCAGCTAGCGGGGGCTTACAATGAGCAGTTCTTC
j_gene: TRBJ2-1
d_gene: TRBD2
v_gene: TRBV24-1
abundance: NA

CDR3aa: CATMGQGDAFF
CDR3nt: TGTGCCACTATGGGACAGGGGGACGCGTTCTTC
j_gene: TRBJ2-1
d_gene: TRBD1
v_gene: TRBV3-1/TRBV3-2
abundance: NA

CDR3aa: CASTRGRTNYGYTF
CDR3nt: TGTGCCAGTACGCGGGGCAGGACGAACTATGGCTACACCTTC
j_gene: TRBJ1-2
d_gene: NA
v_gene: TRBV19
abundance: NA

CDR3aa: CATHLSSGNTIYF
CDR3nt: TGTGCCACCCACCTTAGCTCTGGAAACACCATATATTTT
j_gene: TRBJ1-3
d_gene: NA
v_gene: TRBV10-3
abundance: NA

CDR3aa: CASREVAGAYNEQFF
CDR3nt: TGTGCCAGCAGAGAAGTAGCGGGGGCTTACAATGAGCAGTTCTTC
j_gene: TRBJ2-1
d_gene: TRBD2
v_gene: TRBV6-1
abundance: NA

CDR3aa: CASSLGGNQETQYF
CDR3nt: TGTGCCAGCAGCCTGGGAGGAAACCAAGAGACCCAGTACTTC
j_gene: TRBJ2-5
d_gene: NA
v_gene: TRBV5-4
abundance: once

CDR3aa: CASRTVRETGELFF
CDR3nt: TGTGCCAGCAGAACCGTGAGGGAGACCGGGGAGCTGTTTTTT
j_gene: TRBJ2-2
d_gene: NA
v_gene: TRBV6-6
abundance: NA

CDR3aa: CASSSPGLAYNEQFF
CDR3nt: TGTGCCAGCAGCTCCCCGGGACTTGCCTACAATGAGCAGTTCTTC
j_gene: TRBJ2-1
d_gene: NA
v_gene: TRBV28
abundance: once

CDR3aa: CAIPNLASGSTDTQYF
CDR3nt: TGTGCCATCCCTAATCTGGCTAGCGGGAGCACAGATACGCAGTATTTT
j_gene: TRBJ2-3
d_gene: TRBD2
v_gene: TRBV2
abundance: NA

CDR3aa: CATGQQMNTEAFF
CDR3nt: TGTGCCACAGGACAGCAGATGAACACTGAAGCTTTCTTT
j_gene: TRBJ1-1
d_gene: NA
v_gene: TRBV6-5
abundance: once

CDR3aa: CASSAGGSNGELFF
CDR3nt: TGTGCCAGCAGTGCAGGGGGTTCGAACGGGGAGCTGTTTTTT
j_gene: TRBJ2-2
d_gene: TRBD1
v_gene: TRBV25-1
abundance: NA

CDR3aa: CASSLKGGMDTEAFF
CDR3nt: TGTGCCAGCAGCTTAAAAGGGGGCATGGACACTGAAGCTTTCTTT
j_gene: TRBJ1-1
d_gene: TRBD1
v_gene: TRBV7-3
abundance: NA

CDR3aa: CSGFRDRGENTEAFF
CDR3nt: TGCAGCGGATTCCGGGACAGGGGTGAGAACACTGAAGCTTTCTTT
j_gene: TRBJ1-1
d_gene: TRBD1
v_gene: TRBV29-1
abundance: NA

CDR3aa: CASSYYKPDRGGNQPQHF
CDR3nt: TGTGCCAGCAGTTACTATAAGCCCGACAGGGGAGGCAATCAGCCCCAGCATTTT
j_gene: TRBJ1-5
d_gene: TRBD1
v_gene: TRBV6-2/TRBV6-3
abundance: NA

CDR3aa: CASSLKAGSNTEAFF
CDR3nt: TGCGCCAGCAGCTTAAAAGCGGGTTCGAACACTGAAGCTTTCTTT
j_gene: TRBJ1-1
d_gene: NA
v_gene: TRBV5-1
abundance: few

CDR3aa: CASSQVQDLTISLGNTEAFF
CDR3nt: TGTGCCAGCAGCCAAGTGCAGGACTTGACCATCTCCCTTGGAAACACTGAAGCTTTCTTT
j_gene: TRBJ1-1
d_gene: NA
v_gene: TRBV4-2
abundance: few

CDR3aa: CATVLSNEQFF
CDR3nt: TGTGCCACCGTGTTGAGCAATGAGCAGTTCTTC
j_gene: TRBJ2-1
d_gene: NA
v_gene: TRBV28
abundance: NA

CDR3aa: CASSIRQEGEKLFF
CDR3nt: TGTGCCAGCAGCATCCGACAAGAGGGTGAAAAACTGTTTTTT
j_gene: TRBJ1-4
d_gene: NA
v_gene: TRBV7-2
abundance: NA

CDR3aa: CASSLVPRAEKLFF
CDR3nt: TGTGCCAGCAGCTTAGTGCCCAGGGCGGAAAAACTGTTTTTT
j_gene: TRBJ1-4
d_gene: NA
v_gene: TRBV7-2
abundance: NA

CDR3aa: CASSAPLQGGNTIYF
CDR3nt: TGTGCCAGCAGTGCTCCCCTACAGGGGGGAAACACCATATATTTT
j_gene: TRBJ1-3
d_gene: TRBD1
v_gene: TRBV28
abundance: NA

CDR3aa: CAWSTDREYQPQHF
CDR3nt: TGTGCCTGGAGTACGGACAGGGAATATCAGCCCCAGCATTTT
j_gene: TRBJ1-5
d_gene: TRBD1
v_gene: TRBV30
abundance: once

CDR3aa: CASGGLPAGELFF
CDR3nt: TGTGCCAGCGGAGGACTGCCGGCCGGGGAGCTGTTTTTT
j_gene: TRBJ2-2
d_gene: NA
v_gene: TRBV27
abundance: few

CDR3aa: CASSPGTAVGEKLFF
CDR3nt: TGTGCCAGCAGCCCGGGGACAGCCGTGGGTGAAAAACTGTTTTTT
j_gene: TRBJ1-4
d_gene: TRBD1
v_gene: TRBV7-2
abundance: NA

CDR3aa: CASSNEGSPLHF
CDR3nt: TGTGCCAGTAGTAATGAGGGCTCACCCCTCCACTTT
j_gene: TRBJ1-6
d_gene: NA
v_gene: TRBV19
abundance: NA

CDR3aa: CASSWGQSNQPQHF
CDR3nt: TGTGCCAGCAGTTGGGGACAGAGCAATCAGCCCCAGCATTTT
j_gene: TRBJ1-5
d_gene: TRBD1
v_gene: TRBV27
abundance: NA

CDR3aa: CASSSLGRNTEAFF
CDR3nt: TGTGCCAGCAGCTCCTTGGGCAGAAACACTGAAGCTTTCTTT
j_gene: TRBJ1-1
d_gene: NA
v_gene: TRBV11-2
abundance: NA

CDR3aa: CASSIGQGDYGYTF
CDR3nt: TGCGCCAGCAGTATTGGGCAGGGTGACTATGGCTACACCTTC
j_gene: TRBJ1-2
d_gene: NA
v_gene: TRBV4-1
abundance: NA

CDR3aa: CASRRKRGGVNEQFF
CDR3nt: TGTGCCAGTAGGAGAAAGAGAGGGGGTGTCAATGAGCAGTTCTTC
j_gene: TRBJ2-1
d_gene: NA
v_gene: TRBV19
abundance: NA

CDR3aa: CASSKETGTEAFF
CDR3nt: TGTGCCAGCAGCAAAGAAACAGGCACTGAAGCTTTCTTT
j_gene: TRBJ1-1
d_gene: NA
v_gene: TRBV9
abundance: NA

CDR3aa: CAISRVQGAGANVLTF
CDR3nt: TGTGCCATCAGTAGGGTACAGGGGGCTGGGGCCAACGTCCTGACTTTC
j_gene: TRBJ2-6
d_gene: TRBD1
v_gene: TRBV10-3
abundance: few

CDR3aa: CASSISSEGEQFF
CDR3nt: TGTGCCAGCAGCATTTCTAGCGAAGGTGAGCAGTTCTTC
j_gene: TRBJ2-1
d_gene: NA
v_gene: TRBV7-7
abundance: once

CDR3aa: CASSLGRGRTGDTEAFF
CDR3nt: TGTGCCAGCAGCTTAGGCAGGGGACGCACAGGAGACACTGAAGCTTTCTTT
j_gene: TRBJ1-1
d_gene: NA
v_gene: TRBV13
abundance: NA

CDR3aa: CASSRGQGWRAFF
CDR3nt: TGTGCCAGCAGCCGCGGACAGGGGTGGAGGGCTTTCTTT
j_gene: TRBJ1-1
d_gene: TRBD1
v_gene: TRBV12-3/TRBV12-4
abundance: NA

CDR3aa: CSVGTGAEAFF
CDR3nt: TGCAGCGTGGGGACAGGGGCTGAAGCTTTCTTT
j_gene: TRBJ1-1
d_gene: TRBD1
v_gene: TRBV29-1
abundance: NA

CDR3aa: CASSETGGLGTDTQYF
CDR3nt: TGTGCCAGCAGCGAAACAGGGGGGCTGGGCACAGATACGCAGTATTTT
j_gene: TRBJ2-3
d_gene: TRBD1
v_gene: TRBV7-3
abundance: NA

CDR3aa: CASSQAGTGGTEAFF
CDR3nt: TGTGCCAGCAGCCAAGCTGGGACAGGGGGCACTGAAGCTTTCTTT
j_gene: TRBJ1-1
d_gene: TRBD1
v_gene: TRBV4-2
abundance: NA

CDR3aa: CASSALSGDMTDTQYF
CDR3nt: TGCGCCAGCAGTGCCCTGTCAGGGGATATGACAGATACGCAGTATTTT
j_gene: TRBJ2-3
d_gene: NA
v_gene: TRBV10-1
abundance: NA

CDR3aa: CASSHPTGAQITEAFF
CDR3nt: TGTGCCAGCAGCCACCCTACAGGGGCACAGATCACTGAAGCTTTCTTT
j_gene: TRBJ1-1
d_gene: TRBD1
v_gene: TRBV3-1/TRBV3-2
abundance: NA

CDR3aa: CASSFLGRKDSPLHF
CDR3nt: TGTGCCAGCAGTTTTTTGGGGCGTAAGGATTCACCCCTCCACTTT
j_gene: TRBJ1-6
d_gene: NA
v_gene: TRBV28
abundance: once

CDR3aa: CANPDSSPLHF
CDR3nt: TGTGCCAACCCAGACAGCTCACCCCTCCACTTT
j_gene: TRBJ1-6
d_gene: NA
v_gene: TRBV21-1
abundance: NA

CDR3aa: CASSPTGLEGYTF
CDR3nt: TGTGCCAGCAGTCCGACAGGGTTGGAGGGCTACACCTTC
j_gene: TRBJ1-2
d_gene: TRBD1
v_gene: TRBV27
abundance: NA

CDR3aa: CASSPPSRSYGYTF
CDR3nt: TGTGCCAGCTCACCACCCAGCAGGTCTTATGGCTACACCTTC
j_gene: TRBJ1-2
d_gene: NA
v_gene: TRBV18
abundance: NA

CDR3aa: CASSSRDRDTNEQFF
CDR3nt: TGTGCCAGCAGTTCCCGGGACAGGGATACCAATGAGCAGTTCTTC
j_gene: TRBJ2-1
d_gene: TRBD1
v_gene: TRBV28
abundance: NA